This T cell receptor beta chain was obtained from a study of cytomegalovirus exposure and HLA in healthy donors. The study, taken as a whole, reports: An ancestry cluster, one associated with Asian ancestry, reportedly showed fewer N-insertions than the approximately 670-donor mean in a later analysis. Later examination showed HLA-associated TCR beta chains had greater clonal expansion than equally common others.

Comments on this clone: Its antigen is not identified.

The PCR had 60 Vbeta and 13 Jbeta primers. In the original processing: An analysis performed later counted 75 million to 80 million unique TCR beta chains (approximately 11 million of them shared). Method: immunoSEQ multiplex PCR; TCRdb's copy keeps in-frame clones and lacks some. Clonal size and the V and J genes are those of that table, whereas D and trimming came from the DNA. This sample's table reports about 150,000 clones. The sequencing input was PBMCs. This TCR came from a woman between 45 and 60 years old in good health and CMV-seronegative.

DNA of the CDR3: TGTGCCAGCAGCCCATGGGACTCCCGGAGCTCCTACGAGCAGTACTTC. This sequence encodes CASSPWDSRSSYEQYF. The chain combines TRBV13 with TRBJ2-7; weak D call: TRBD2 (6 bases). Germline loops: CDR1 PRHDT, CDR2 FYEKMQ (reference sequence). The V gene lost 5 bases and the J gene lost 0 bases, with 17 bases spanning the gap. The CDR3 is 16 residues long.